This T cell receptor (beta chain) was identified in a study of shared clonotypes between healthy human individuals. This clone was seen a few times. Its cognate antigen is unknown. The data were produced by immunoSEQ multiplex PCR, yet TCRdb's version contains in-frame clones alone and is incomplete. Here the sample spans a few hundred thousand clones, over 60% being singletons. Findings and caveats of the study: Large depth notwithstanding, sorted-subset sequencing proved incomplete by rarefaction.

CDR3 length: 14 amino acids. Germline-derived CDR1 and CDR2 are SGHAT and FQNNGV. Trimming left V 1 base short and J 4 bases short, with 10 bases between. The sample was memory CD4+ T cells sorted from blood. The subset: CD45RA-negative fraction. This chain joins TRBV11-2 and TRBJ1-2; D is unclear. This TCR derives from a man aged 25 to 40 in good health. CDR3: CASSLGQSSYGYTF. For the CDR3, the DNA is TGTGCCAGCAGCTTAGGTCAGAGTAGCTATGGCTACACCTTC.